This T cell receptor beta chain was profiled in a study of T-cell memory formation after mild COVID-19. Turning to the study itself: TCR clusters largely stayed donor specific. Study-level points and caveats: Among CD4+ contracting clones, most were CM and EM, and CD8+ ones EMRA. Day 15 to 85 contracting clones showed balanced CD4/CD8; day 15 to 37 expanders favored CD4+.

This clonotype was detected ten times or more. Antigen specificity is unknown. UMIs and sample barcodes were carried by the TCR alpha and TCR beta cDNA libraries that 5'RACE produced using constant-segment primers. Each CDR3 protein is one row after TCRdb ran MiXCR on the 5' RACE reads. There are about 400,000 distinct CDR3 sequences in the sample; more than 15% occur only once, and under 25% lies in the top ten. This CDR3 comprises 14 residues. Germline V gene data show CDR1 as SGHTA and CDR2 as FQGNSA. V shed 5 bases and J 5 bases; nucleotides not matched to a gene: 4. The sequence was obtained from a man aged 18 to 29 who had mild COVID-19 (a few samples of this study predate the infection). Cell type and time point are not known. Material for sequencing was PBMCs or a T cell subset sorted from them (not recorded which). The chain couples TRBV7-2 to TRBJ2-2; 8 positions agree with TRBD1. CDR3 loop: CASSHRTGTGELFF. For the CDR3, the DNA is TGTGCCAGCAGCCATAGGACAGGGACCGGGGAGCTGTTTTTT.